The entry below gives a single T cell receptor beta chain sequence along with its context. The antigen is not known. Unstimulated PBMCs were sorted into CD3+CD4+ and CD3+CD8+ populations. This sample was taken from a study of T cell clones after liver transplantation. General study findings and limits: Post-transplant, graft-donor-reactive CD4 TCRbeta sequences in blood dropped significantly in 5 of 8 subjects.

Germline CDR1 and CDR2: SGHRS and YFSETQ. The V and J ends lost 3 bases and 14 bases respectively, with 20 bases between them. There are 13 residues in the CDR3. Generated by immunoSEQ multiplex PCR, the TCRdb table keeps only in-frame clones and is missing some. The repertoire holds roughly 70,000 clones, with under 95% as singletons. The chain recombines TRBV5-1 with TRBJ1-2; a possible D gene is TRBD1 (5 bases). Source: CD4+ T cells from blood, taken before liver transplant. This sequence was found in a human donor who received a liver transplant. The CDR3 loop is CASSSSIGTAVTF. In nucleotides, the CDR3 is TGCGCCAGCAGCTCCTCCATCGGGACGGCCGTTACCTTC.